Below, 8 T cell receptor beta chains from the same sample are listed, as sequenced in a study of T cells in Graves' hyperthyroidism and ophthalmopathy. Researchers took RNA transcripts and amplified the TCR beta CDR3 regions from them. HTBI primers were the set used in a first-round RT-PCR of the TCR CDR3. TCRdb fed the multiplex PCR reads into MiXCR, producing one record per CDR3 protein. The data show hundreds of thousands of distinct CDR3 sequences, approximately 15% seen once. Input material: blood. The source of these receptors is a woman in her thirties or forties with Graves' ophthalmopathy.

This clonotype was seen repeatedly, ten times or more. The chain recombines TRBV27 with TRBJ1-2; 7 bases are a match to TRBD1. V shed 3 bases and J 6 bases; nucleotides not matched to a gene: 4. Per the germline V gene, CDR1 is MNHEY and CDR2 is SMNVEV (reference sequence). There are 13 residues in the CDR3. Here the CDR3 reads CASSFQGVDGYTF. The CDR3 DNA is TGTGCCAGCAGTTTCCAGGGGGTTGATGGCTACACCTTC.

This clonotype was found many times. The chain combines TRBV2 with TRBJ2-2; tentative D call: TRBD2 (5 bases). V gave up 6 bases and J gave up 4 bases, with 15 bases separating them. CDR1 SNHLY and CDR2 FYNNEI come from the germline V gene. The CDR3 is made up of 15 amino acids. CDR3 protein: CASRTDLASTGELFF. In DNA form, the CDR3 reads TGTGCCAGCAGGACGGACTTGGCCTCCACCGGGGAGCTGTTTTTT.

The table lists this clonotype with a few counts. This chain joins TRBV7-8 and TRBJ2-7; 10 positions agree with TRBD2. With V trimmed by 7 bases and J by 4 bases, 10 bases remained unmatched. The CDR3 extends over 15 amino acids. Looked up from germline, CDR1 is SGHVS and CDR2 is FQNEAQ. CDR3 residues: CASTVRLAGVYEQYF. CDR3 coding DNA: TGTGCCAGCACCGTGCGACTAGCGGGTGTGTACGAGCAGTACTTC.

The chain employs TRBV29-1 and TRBJ2-5, with 7 bases aligning to TRBD1. Germline CDR1 is SQVTM and CDR2 is ANQGSEA. The J segment lost 2 bases and the V segment lost 3 bases, leaving 9 bases of the junction unmatched. The CDR3 extends over 15 amino acids. CDR3 coding DNA: TGCAGCGTTGATTTGGGAGACAGGGTACAAGAGACCCAGTACTTC. Its translation is CSVDLGDRVQETQYF.

The table lists this clonotype with many counts. The rearrangement joins TRBV7-6 to TRBJ2-5; TRBD2 matches 8 bases. The CDR3 totals 15 residues. CDR1 is SGHVS and CDR2 is FNYEAQ in the germline V gene. With V trimmed by 3 bases and J by 3 bases, 6 bases remained unmatched. Here the CDR3 DNA reads TGTGCCAGCAGCTTGTCCGGAGCGGGAGAAGAGACCCAGTACTTC. Its protein product is CASSLSGAGEETQYF.

This clonotype was observed many times. The rearrangement links TRBV5-6 to TRBJ2-3; TRBD1 aligns across 7 bases. V was pared by 3 bases and J by 2 bases, with 9 bases of the junction left unmatched. The length of the CDR3 is 16 residues. CDR1 and CDR2 (germline): SGHDT, YYEEEE. CDR3 nucleotides: TGTGCCAGCAGCTCGGGGACAGCGATAGCCACAGATACGCAGTATTTT. It translates to CASSSGTAIATDTQYF.

The rearrangement joins TRBV6-2 or TRBV6-3 to TRBJ1-1, with D maybe TRBD1 (5 bases). The CDR3 extends over 16 amino acids. The germline V and J ends were trimmed by 2 bases and 0 bases, with 13 bases remaining between them. The germline V gene encodes CDR1 MNHEY and CDR2 SVGEGT. CDR3 in DNA: TGTGCCAGCAGTTACGCCCAGGGCACTATGAACACTGAAGCTTTCTTT. Its protein is CASSYAQGTMNTEAFF.

This chain links TRBV5-1 with TRBJ2-2; D is ambiguous. Trimming removed 0 bases from V and 6 bases from J, with 12 bases in between. This CDR3 spans 15 amino acids. Germline assignment: CDR1 SGHRS and CDR2 YFSETQ. CDR3 in amino acids: CASSLDTRYAGELFF. CDR3 DNA: TGCGCCAGCAGCTTGGACACCCGATACGCCGGGGAGCTGTTTTTT. Drawing the rest from reference TRBV5-1 and TRBJ2-2, the complete variable domain is KAGVTQTPRYLIKTRGQQVTLSCSPISGHRSVSWYQQTPGQGLQFLFEYFSETQRNKGNFPGRFSGRQFSNSRSEMNVSTLELGDSALYLCASSLDTRYAGELFFGEGSRLTVL.